Described below is a single TCR beta chain sequence and its context. These data come from a study of blood T cell repertoires in COVID-19. The overall study: COVID-19 samples from acute and convalescent phases originated in the United States, Italy and Spain. In each case, the material was cDNA or gDNA derived from T cells, B-cell-depleted T cells, or PBMCs.

The CDR3 sequence is 14 residues long. CDR1 is SGHRS, CDR2 YFSETQ, per germline. The trim removed 1 base at V and 3 bases at J, leaving 3 bases unmatched. The authors' processing: Nucleated cell counts were estimated from reference gene primer amplification. Repertoires were generated with immunoSEQ multiplex PCR, while TCRdb's copy carries only in-frame clones and drops some. That table is the source of V, J and clone size, and D and trimming were worked out from the DNA. Here the sample spans a few hundred thousand clones, approximately 85% being singletons. This TCR came from a man aged 50 to 59 with active or convalescent COVID-19. The sample taken for sequencing was peripheral blood. The chain uses TRBV5-1 and TRBJ2-5, with TRBD2 matching 7 bases. In DNA, the CDR3 is TGCGCCAGCAGCTTGTCCCTAGCGGAAGAGACCCAGTACTTC. Protein product: CASSLSLAEETQYF.